Listed below are T cell receptor beta chains from one sample, sequenced in a study of metastatic and nonmetastatic thyroid tumors. TCRdb recomputed clones from the PCR reads via MiXCR. The profile shows 30,000 to 40,000 clones, over 15% of them singletons. Sequenced input: blood. These receptors were collected from a male donor with papillary thyroid cancer or a benign thyroid nodule (not recorded which). Some clones in this sample may be carry-over from other donors' samples. The CDR3 runs from the conserved cysteine through the conserved F or W.

len	v_gene	CDR3aa
11	TRBV6-2/TRBV6-3	CASSEKYEQYF
18	TRBV27	CASSLSVIRGAGIETQYF
15	TRBV18	CASSSGQGMNTEAFF
14	TRBV7-2	CASNSPVSYNEQFF
16	TRBV19	CASIPPGTGRNTEAFF
16	TRBV20-1	CSASDEASGDYNEQFF
17	TRBV2	CARTRTGFPPGANVLTF
14	TRBV6-1	CASSTVGGTYEQYF
14	TRBV20-1	CSARETGRLDTQYF
15	TRBV6-1	CASTRDRSSGNTIYF
13	TRBV24-1	CATSDLSYNEQFF
16	TRBV4-3	CASSHRDRRNTGELFF
14	TRBV6-9	CASSSCRGHYGYTF
18	TRBV27	CASSLSIIPTDYTGELFF
17	TRBV19	CASSIKDGSGVGNTQYF
14	TRBV19	CASSIGDRNTEAFF
15	TRBV20-1	CSARIFGQTSYEQYF
14	TRBV20-1	CSALVTFNNQPQHF
15	TRBV6-1	CASSESGQPNQPQHF
13	TRBV19	CASSMGLTYEQYF
13	TRBV7-2	CASSHTSPYGYTF
13	TRBV28	CASSEEFREEAFF
16	TRBV12-3/TRBV12-4	CASSLSWGNPYNEQFF
15	TRBV3-1	CASSRGTGGNNGYTF
18	TRBV6-2/TRBV6-3	CASVGTPGVFIINQPQHF
15	TRBV28	CASSEGSGRVNEQFF
15	TRBV20-1	CSARDPGQGINEQYF
16	TRBV6-1	CASSPRTSGIYNEQFF
14	TRBV7-2	CASSLNMGRTEAFF
15	TRBV7-2	CASRTGTGVTGELFF
15	TRBV6-1	CASSSLTYLNTEAFF
15	TRBV5-5	CASSRQGSEGSPLHF
15	TRBV6-4	CASGALAGDTWELFF
15	TRBV6-2/TRBV6-3	CASNRVSVGQYEQYF
14	TRBV27	CASSRERANNEQFF
14	TRBV2	CASSESWQTYEQYF
12	TRBV12-3/TRBV12-4	CASRDGRHEQYF
15	TRBV27	CARSLWGQYNSPLHF
16	TRBV11-2	CASSFGPGQGPYEQYF
13	TRBV10-3	CAITPAPQETQYF
14	TRBV4-1	CASSQPGQCHEQYF
13	TRBV6-1	CASSEARDDEQFF